This TCR beta chain was profiled in a study of cytomegalovirus exposure and HLA in healthy donors. General study findings and limits: In vitro confirmation showed a few CMV-associated chains to be CMV antigen specific. Common viral pathogens (according to a later analysis) appeared linked to several of the most significant clusters. Using the classifier, cytomegalovirus status was reportedly diagnosed with high specificity and sensitivity.

This clone was recorded a few times. Its antigen is unidentified. The CDR3 runs to 16 residues. V lost 0 bases and J lost 3; bases outside the gene matches: 7. The PCR ran on 60 Vbeta and 13 Jbeta primers. This table comes from immunoSEQ multiplex PCR, and its TCRdb copy is limited to in-frame clones, with some not included. The sample lists some 200,000 clones; around 80% were seen once. Sequenced: PBMCs. This clonotype originated in a man aged 35-49 years in good health and CMV-seropositive. The V and J genes are TRBV23-1 and TRBJ2-7, with 8 bases matching TRBD1. TRBV23-1 is assigned to the ORF class and has an uncertain function. The CDR3 nucleotides are TGCGCCAGCAGTCAATCGGCCGGGACAGGAGACTACGAGCAGTACTTC. Translated, it gives CASSQSAGTGDYEQYF.